These 18 T cell receptor beta chains originate from one sample sequenced in a study of T cell responses to AZD1222 COVID-19 vaccine. Clones were read by immunoSEQ multiplex PCR, and TCRdb kept only the in-frame ones, dropping some. The repertoire holds about 210,000 clones, with about 95% as singletons. This specimen consisted of peripheral blood, obtained 28 days after the second dose of the MenACWY control vaccine. The receptors stem from an adult who received the MenACWY meningococcal vaccine as a control.

Of note for this clone: At one end the junction does not follow the germline gene, possibly because of a read error. The chain has TRBV28 and TRBJ2-7; the D gene is possibly TRBD1 (5 bases). Germline V gives CDR1 MDHEN, CDR2 SYDVKM. The CDR3 is made up of 11 amino acids. The CDR3 is CASSLTAGLFF. The CDR3, as DNA: TGTGCCAGCAGTTTGACAGCTGGATTATTTTTC. Full variable domain (remainder filled in from reference TRBV28 and TRBJ2-7): DVKVTQSSRYLVKRTGEKVFLECVQDMDHENMFWYRQDPGLGLRLIYFSYDVKMKEKGDIPEGYSVSREKKERFSLILESASTNQTSMYLCASSLTAGLFFGPGTRLTVT.

The chain links TRBV20-1 to TRBJ2-2; no firm D call. V lost 5 bases and J 5 bases, leaving 6 bases between the germline ends. CDR3 length equals 11 residues. Germline CDR1 DFQATT, CDR2 SNEGSKA (reference sequence). CDR3 nucleotides: TGCAGTGCTGGCCCAACCGGGGAGCTGTTTTTT. Translated: CSAGPTGELFF.

The chain has TRBV7-9 and TRBJ2-7; D is possibly TRBD1 or TRBD2 (7 bases each). Germline-derived CDR1 and CDR2 are SEHNR and FQNEAQ (reference sequence). Between the trimmed V and J ends, which lost 4 bases and 3 bases, there was a span of 16 bases. This CDR3 has 15 residues. The CDR3 reads CASSSDREGGYEQYF. The CDR3 DNA follows: TGTGCCAGCAGCTCCGACAGGGAGGGAGGCTACGAGCAGTACTTC.

This chain joins TRBV6-5 and TRBJ1-5; the D is unclear. CDR3 length equals 11 residues. CDR1 and CDR2 from the germline V gene are MNHEY and SVGAGI. Trimming removed 6 bases at V and 4 bases at J, with 4 bases between. Written as DNA, the CDR3 is TGTGCCAGCAGATCAAATCAGCCCCAGCATTTT. This codes for CASRSNQPQHF.

V gene TRBV9 combines with J gene TRBJ2-1; 9 nucleotides line up with TRBD1. Germline CDR1 SGDLS, CDR2 YYNGEE. The V and J ends lost 5 bases and 0 bases, in that order; junction bases with no gene match: 3. CDR3 length: 15 amino acids. The CDR3 DNA reads TGTGCCAGCAGTGACAGGGGGTCCTCCTACAATGAGCAGTTCTTC. Amino acid sequence: CASSDRGSSYNEQFF. The variable domain in full, completed from reference TRBV9 and TRBJ2-1, reads DSGVTQTPKHLITATGQRVTLRCSPRSGDLSVYWYQQSLDQGLQFLIQYYNGEERAKGNILERFSAQQFPDLHSELNLSSLELGDSALYFCASSDRGSSYNEQFFGPGTRLTVL.

The chain has TRBV27 and TRBJ2-1, with D maybe TRBD1 (5 bases). Looked up from germline, CDR1 is MNHEY and CDR2 is SMNVEV (reference sequence). V lost 1 base and J 7 bases, leaving 14 bases between the germline ends. This CDR3 comprises 15 residues. CDR3 coding DNA: TGTGCCAGCAGTTTATTGTCAACAGGTTATAATGAGCAGTTCTTC. Its translation is CASSLLSTGYNEQFF.

V gene TRBV3-1 (or the pseudogene TRBV3-2) combines with J gene TRBJ1-5; no clear D gene. V was cut by 4 bases and J by 3 bases, with 19 bases left in between. The length of the CDR3 is 17 residues. Germline V lookup: CDR1 LGHDT, CDR2 YNNKEL (reference sequence). This CDR3 reads CASSRTHVAANNQPQHF. DNA of the CDR3: TGTGCCAGCAGCCGGACTCACGTAGCGGCTAACAATCAGCCCCAGCATTTT.

The chain recombines TRBV6-5 with TRBJ2-4; TRBD1 might be the D (6 bases). CDR3 length: 15 amino acids. Per the germline V gene, CDR1 is MNHEY and CDR2 is SVGAGI. V lost 3 bases and J 9 bases, leaving 18 bases between the germline ends. The CDR3 protein is CASSYGDGGRSIQYF. CDR3 DNA: TGTGCCAGCAGTTATGGTGATGGGGGCCGGAGCATTCAGTACTTC.

The chain recombines TRBV19 with TRBJ2-7; tentatively, D is TRBD2 (6 bases). Per the germline V gene, CDR1 is LNHDA and CDR2 is SQIVND (reference sequence). V lost 6 bases and J lost 5, with 17 bases in between. The CDR3 runs 14 residues. Here the CDR3 DNA reads TGTGCCAGTAGACGATCGGGACTTCGGGACGAGCAGTACTTC. This gives the protein CASRRSGLRDEQYF. The whole variable domain, filled in from reference TRBV19 and TRBJ2-7, reads DGGITQSPKYLFRKEGQNVTLSCEQNLNHDAMYWYRQDPGQGLRLIYYSQIVNDFQKGDIAEGYSVSREKKESFPLTVTSAQKNPTAFYLCASRRSGLRDEQYFGPGTRLTVT.

The V and J genes are TRBV7-8 and TRBJ2-7, with D possibly being TRBD1 (5 bases). CDR3 length: 14 amino acids. Deletions cut 7 bases from V and 4 bases from J, with 17 bases between. Germline V gene data show CDR1 as SGHVS and CDR2 as FQNEAQ. CDR3 sequence (DNA): TGTGCCAGCACCTTTGCGGACACCGTTTACGAGCAGTACTTC. This encodes CASTFADTVYEQYF.

The chain carries TRBV2 and TRBJ1-4, with D maybe TRBD1 (6 bases). Trimming took 5 bases from V and 4 from J, leaving 11 bases between them. CDR3 length equals 14 residues. Germline CDR1 and CDR2: SNHLY and FYNNEI. The CDR3 sequence is CASSLQGLNEKLFF. In DNA form, the CDR3 reads TGTGCCAGCAGTCTACAGGGACTTAATGAAAAACTGTTTTTT.

This rearrangement joins TRBV5-4 to TRBJ1-2, with D maybe TRBD1 (6 bases). The CDR3 runs 14 residues. V lost 0 bases and J lost 2, with 8 bases in between. Germline V gives CDR1 SGHNT, CDR2 YYREEE (reference sequence). This chain's CDR3 is CASSLGGTNYGYTF. CDR3 DNA sequence: TGTGCCAGCAGCTTGGGAGGGACAAACTATGGCTACACCTTC.

J is TRBJ2-5 and V is TRBV3-1 (or the pseudogene TRBV3-2); 11 nucleotides agree with TRBD2. Looked up from germline, CDR1 is LGHDT and CDR2 is YNNKEL (reference sequence). Trimming removed 1 base from V and 1 base from J; junction bases left unmatched: 2. The CDR3 sequence is 16 residues long. This chain's CDR3 is CASSQGLAGGQETQYF. The DNA of the CDR3 is TGTGCCAGCAGCCAAGGCCTAGCGGGGGGCCAAGAGACCCAGTACTTC.

This sequence joins TRBV19 and TRBJ2-4, with TRBD1 matching 10 bases. The germline V gene has CDR1 LNHDA and CDR2 SQIVND (reference sequence). This CDR3 comprises 13 residues. V lost 6 bases and J lost 6; bases outside the gene matches: 2. CDR3 nucleotide sequence: TGTGCCAGTAGCAGGGACAGGGGAAACATTCAGTACTTC. Translated, it gives CASSRDRGNIQYF.

This clone was seen more than once but under ten times. The CDR3 reads CASSPTGGISYEQYF. Written as DNA, the CDR3 is TGTGCCAGCAGCCCAACAGGGGGTATCTCCTACGAGCAGTACTTC. The chain combines TRBV7-2 with TRBJ2-7, with 8 bases lining up with TRBD1. Germline V lookup: CDR1 SGHTA, CDR2 FQGNSA. The length of the CDR3 is 15 residues. The J segment lost 0 bases and the V segment lost 5 bases, leaving 6 bases of the junction unmatched.

The chain employs TRBV9 and TRBJ2-7; TRBD1 agrees at 8 bases. The CDR3 covers 13 residues. With V trimmed by 4 bases and J by 5 bases, 5 bases remained unmatched. The germline CDR1 and CDR2 sequences are SGDLS and YYNGEE. In DNA, the CDR3 is TGTGCCAGCAGCCCGAGGACAGGGCACGAGCAGTACTTC. Translated, it gives CASSPRTGHEQYF.

The chain employs TRBV29-1 and TRBJ2-7, with no clear D. This CDR3 contains 13 residues. V was trimmed by 1 base and J by 0 bases, leaving 7 bases between them. CDR1 is SQVTM and CDR2 is ANQGSEA in the germline V gene. CDR3 sequence: CSVEAGTSYEQYF. The CDR3 DNA is TGCAGCGTTGAAGCGGGCACCTCCTACGAGCAGTACTTC.

The J gene is TRBJ1-1, the V gene TRBV30, with a possible D match to TRBD1 (6 bases). Trimming cost V 1 base and J 10 bases, with 19 bases left between them. Per the germline V gene, CDR1 is GTSNPN and CDR2 is SVGIG (reference sequence). This CDR3 contains 14 residues. The DNA of the CDR3 is TGTGCCTGGAGTGGACAGGAGACCTTACTAGGAGCTTTCTTT. Its translation: CAWSGQETLLGAFF. Based on the CDR3 plus reference TRBV30 and TRBJ1-1, the full variable domain is SQTIHQWPATLVQPVGSPLSLECTVEGTSNPNLYWYRQAAGRGLQLLFYSVGIGQISSEVPQNLSASRPQDRQFILSSKKLLLSDSGFYLCAWSGQETLLGAFFGQGTRLTVV.